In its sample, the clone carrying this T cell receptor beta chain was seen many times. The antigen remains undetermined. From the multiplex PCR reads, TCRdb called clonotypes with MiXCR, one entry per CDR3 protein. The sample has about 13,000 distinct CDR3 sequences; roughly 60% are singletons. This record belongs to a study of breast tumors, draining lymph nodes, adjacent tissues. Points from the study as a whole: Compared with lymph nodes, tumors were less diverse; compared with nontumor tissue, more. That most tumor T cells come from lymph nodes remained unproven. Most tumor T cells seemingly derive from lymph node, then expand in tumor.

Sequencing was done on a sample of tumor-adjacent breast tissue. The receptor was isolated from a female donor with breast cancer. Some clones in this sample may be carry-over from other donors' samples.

In DNA form, the CDR3 reads TGTGCCAGCAGCGACCGGGAGGCGGGTGGGACCGGGGAGCTGTTTTTT. Translating gives CASSDREAGGTGELFF. The rearrangement joins TRBV5-8 to TRBJ2-2; TRBD2 agrees at 7 bases. The germline V gene has CDR1 SGHTS and CDR2 YDEGEE. The J segment lost 5 bases and the V segment lost 4 bases, leaving 11 bases of the junction unmatched. This CDR3 is 16 amino acids long. Together with reference TRBV5-8 and TRBJ2-2, the CDR3 gives the full variable domain: EAGVTQSPTHLIKTRGQQATLRCSPISGHTSVYWYQQALGLGLQFLLWYDEGEERNRGNFPPRFSGRQFPNYSSELNVNALELEDSALYLCASSDREAGGTGELFFGEGSRLTVL.